The T cell receptor beta chain under discussion was sequenced for a study of stem cell transplantation in POMP-related autoinflammatory disease. About the research overall: Impaired MHC class I-dependent CD8+ differentiation was hypothesized from defective thymoproteasomes. After transplant, neutrophils and platelets showed 100% graft donor chimerism through one year.

Clones were sequenced by immunoSEQ multiplex PCR, and TCRdb holds only the in-frame ones, with some missing. The sample shows 2,500 to 3,000 clones, about 90% of them seen only once. Points from the study as a whole: In PRAID patients, the number of distinct TRB V-J gene pairings was restricted. Across all analyzed T-cell subsets, patients with PRAID tended toward reduced diversity and increased clonality.

For this clone: As yet, its antigen is unknown.

CDR1 and CDR2 (germline): ENHRY, SYGVKD. The germline V and J ends were trimmed by 3 bases and 2 bases, with 13 bases remaining between them. The CDR3 is 15 residues long. This rearrangement joins TRBV10-3 to TRBJ1-1; no firm D call. This TCR derives from a human patient with POMP-related autoinflammation and immune dysregulation (PRAID). Some T cells may be transferred from the graft donor. The sample in question was CD4+ follicular helper T cells (Tfh) from PBMCs, obtained after stem cell transplantation. As DNA, the CDR3 is TGTGCCATCAGTGATGTCCTTCGAGATAACACTGAAGCTTTCTTT. Its translation: CAISDVLRDNTEAFF.